This T cell receptor (beta chain) is from a study of shared clonotypes between healthy human individuals. Study-level information: Three plates each covered CD4 naive and memory; CD8 naive two, CD8 memory one.

The CDR3 consists of 16 residues. Concerning this clone itself: The antigen is unknown.

Study-wide points: Sampling involved blood alone; tissue repertoires likely differ. What naive subsets generally showed was a larger estimated richness than memory subsets showed. Shared clonotypes: approximately 5% naive CD4, under 4% naive CD8, 2.3% memory CD4, approximately 0.37% memory CD8.

Only in-frame clones appear in the TCRdb table, and some are missing; sequencing was by immunoSEQ multiplex PCR. The data show some 1,400,000 clones, over 95% seen once. This chain links TRBV21-1 with TRBJ1-2. TRBV21-1 is reported as a pseudogene. This TCR derives from a man younger than 40 in good health. The sample comprised naive CD4+ T cells sorted from blood. As to subset: CD45RA+ positively selected. The CDR3 reads CASSKTLNHDHYGYTF. For the CDR3, the DNA is TGTGCCAGCAGCAAGACTTTAAACCATGATCACTATGGCTACACCTTC.